This T cell receptor (beta chain) was identified in a study of cytomegalovirus exposure and HLA in healthy donors. Study conclusions and caveats: The analysis excluded some indistinguishable V segments, including TRBV6-2 and TRBV6-3. Presence/absence analyses rested on an assumption that sequencing depth was roughly uniform across donors. A missense variant in DCLRE1C was later tied to TCR beta V- and J-gene trimming.

The germline CDR1 and CDR2 sequences are MNHEY and SVGAGI. This CDR3 is built from 13 residues. V shed 4 bases, J shed 15 bases, and the junction held 8 bases outside the gene matches. Comments on this clone: The antigen remains undetermined.

Both 60 Vbeta primers and 13 Jbeta primers went into the PCR. Original analysis: Unique TCR beta chains numbered approximately 80 million in a later analysis, with around 11 million shared. Sequencing used immunoSEQ multiplex PCR; TCRdb keeps in-frame clones, though not all of them. That table supplies the V and J calls and clone size; D and trimming were determined from the DNA. Of around 100,000 clones listed, less than 70% are singletons. Specimen: PBMCs. V and J are TRBV6-5 and TRBJ2-4; 11 positions match TRBD1. The sequence came from a woman in her 30s in good health and CMV-seronegative. CDR3 DNA sequence: TGTGCCAGCAGTTCGGGGACAGGGGGTGTTCGGTACTTC. Its translation is CASSSGTGGVRYF.